This T cell receptor beta chain was sequenced for a study of cytomegalovirus exposure and HLA in healthy donors. J lost 5 bases, V lost 2 bases, and 2 bases had no gene match. Germline V gene lookup returns CDR1 WSHSY and CDR2 SAAADI. This CDR3 is 13 amino acids long. 60 Vbeta and 13 Jbeta primers were used in PCR. Data came from immunoSEQ multiplex PCR; TCRdb stores just in-frame clones and leaves some out. The sample has around 110,000 clones; around 85% are singletons. V gene TRBV10-2 combines with J gene TRBJ1-2; 7 positions match TRBD1. The material sequenced was PBMCs. This receptor was obtained from a man aged 25-45 years in good health and CMV-seronegative. CDR3 loop: CASSEGTAYGYTF. The DNA of the CDR3 is TGCGCCAGCAGTGAGGGGACAGCTTATGGCTACACCTTC.